This T cell receptor beta chain was sequenced for a study of Graves' ophthalmopathy and Graves' hyperthyroidism. This clonotype occurred many times. Using RNA transcripts, the TCR beta CDR3 regions were amplified. HTBI-primed RT-PCR formed the first round, and a multiplex PCR formed the second. TCRdb re-called the multiplex PCR reads through MiXCR, storing one row per CDR3 protein. In the table there are approximately 460,000 distinct CDR3 sequences, 13% to 15% of which are singletons. V was clipped by 7 bases and J by 4 bases, with 16 bases between them. The CDR3 is made up of 14 amino acids. Germline V gene sequence: CDR1 MNHEY, CDR2 SMNVEV (reference sequence). PBMCs were isolated from an approximately 10 ml sample of fresh peripheral blood.

This chain connects TRBV27 to TRBJ1-1; possible D gene TRBD1, 6 bases. The sample taken for sequencing was blood. This clonotype was sampled from a woman aged 25 to 45 with Graves' ophthalmopathy. The CDR3 loop reads CASTGGGGITEAFF. Written as DNA, the CDR3 is TGTGCCAGCACCGGTGGGGGCGGGATCACTGAAGCTTTCTTT.